This T cell receptor beta chain is from a study of T cell responses to AZD1222 COVID-19 vaccine. Germline V gene lookup returns CDR1 SGHVS and CDR2 FQNEAQ. This CDR3 contains 18 residues. Unmatched junction bases numbered 19, after V lost 5 bases and J lost 7 bases. Using immunoSEQ multiplex PCR, the repertoire was profiled, and TCRdb retains in-frame clones only, with some absent. The sample holds some 56,000 clones; 89% are singletons and the top ten take 6.1%. This material consisted of peripheral blood, taken 28 days after the second AZD1222 dose. The clonotype comes from an adult who received the AZD1222 COVID-19 vaccine. The V gene is TRBV7-8, the J gene TRBJ1-5; TRBD1 matches at 8 bases. The CDR3 here is CASSPNRGSPSIGQPQHF. The CDR3 DNA follows: TGTGCCAGCAGCCCTAACAGGGGGAGTCCATCGATTGGGCAGCCCCAGCATTTT.